This T cell receptor beta chain came from a study of control samples from healthy donors and cancer patients. Germline values: CDR1 MNHEY, CDR2 SVGAGI. The CDR3 is made up of 15 amino acids. Unmatched junction bases numbered 18, after V lost 11 bases and J lost 7 bases. Profiled with immunoSEQ multiplex PCR; TCRdb holds only in-frame clones, not every one. This table has some 74,000 clones, roughly 88% appearing once. What was sequenced was blood. The chain employs TRBV6-5 and TRBJ2-5, with 8 positions matching TRBD1. The receptor comes from a woman in her 50s in good health. CDR3 residues: CACSWTGSGAGTQYF. The CDR3 region has the DNA TGTGCCTGTTCTTGGACAGGGTCGGGGGCTGGGACCCAGTACTTC.